This passage covers 6 T cell receptor beta chains from one sample sequenced in a study of T cell repertoires in cytomegalovirus infection. One entry per CDR3 protein, called by TCRdb with MiXCR from the reads. Among about half a million distinct CDR3 sequences, roughly a third were seen once, and the ten largest hold 15% to 20%. Which antigens these TCRs recognize remains unknown. Specimen: cultured PBMCs, collected from culture after CMV antigen stimulation. These receptors were obtained from a human donor in good health (CMV status not recorded). Some clones in this sample may be carry-over from other donors' samples.

This chain joins TRBV24-1 and TRBJ2-5, with 7 bases matching TRBD2. The CDR3 has 13 amino acids. CDR1 is KGHDR, CDR2 SFDVKD, per germline. The ends lost 9 bases at V and 2 bases at J; junction bases unmatched: 5. This chain's CDR3 is CATGRRGQETQYF. The DNA for the CDR3 is TGTGCCACCGGGCGGCGGGGGCAAGAGACCCAGTACTTC.

The chain carries TRBV5-1 and TRBJ2-4; D not resolved. The CDR3 runs 11 residues. The ends were cut back, 4 bases at V and 10 bases at J, with 9 bases in the middle. CDR1 is SGHRS, CDR2 YFSETQ, per germline. The DNA for the CDR3 is TGCGCCAGCAGCCTAGAGAAGATTCAGTACTTC. Residues: CASSLEKIQYF.

This clonotype was recorded at least ten times. The rearrangement joins TRBV7-2 to TRBJ2-3; D unresolved. Germline V lookup: CDR1 SGHTA, CDR2 FQGNSA. The CDR3 length is 14 residues. With 4 bases removed from V and 0 bases from J, the gap between germline ends came to 8 bases. CDR3 coding DNA: TGTGCCAGCAGCTCAGAACCTAGCACAGATACGCAGTATTTT. It yields the protein CASSSEPSTDTQYF.

The V call is TRBV18, the J call TRBJ2-3, with D possibly matching TRBD2 (6 bases). Germline loops: CDR1 KGHSH, CDR2 LQKENI. The CDR3 covers 17 residues. Trimming removed 3 bases from V and 1 base from J, with 17 bases in between. Here the CDR3 reads CASSPLEGILGTDTQYF. The DNA for the CDR3 is TGTGCCAGCTCACCGTTGGAGGGCATTCTGGGCACAGATACGCAGTATTTT.

The chain uses TRBV20-1 and TRBJ2-7, with D possibly being TRBD2 (5 bases). Germline CDR1 and CDR2: DFQATT and SNEGSKA (reference sequence). The V end lost 6 bases, the J end lost 5 bases, and 17 bases lay between the germline ends. The CDR3 spans 13 residues. The CDR3 protein is CSAEARAGNEQYV. The CDR3, as DNA: TGCAGTGCCGAGGCGAGGGCCGGGAACGAGCAGTACGTC.

The chain joins TRBV11-2 to TRBJ2-5; D ambiguous. This CDR3 is 17 amino acids long. Germline lookup yields CDR1 SGHAT and CDR2 FQNNGV. V lost 5 bases, J lost 2 bases, and 21 bases lay in between. Here the CDR3 DNA reads TGTGCCAGCAGCGTCCCCGAAGAGTTAGTGGAGCAAGAGACCCAGTACTTC. Translating gives CASSVPEELVEQETQYF.